This T cell receptor beta chain was recorded in a study of HIV-infected patients and healthy controls. Across the whole study: Viral load fell to undetectable in about 70% of the 16 patients by the second blood draw.

Whole-study results and caveats: Donor HLA types were not determined in the study.

There are 16 residues in the CDR3. Germline loops: CDR1 SSHAT, CDR2 FNYEAQ (reference sequence). Antiretroviral therapy had run roughly three months, about 14 weeks, before follow-up blood collection. All unsorted peripheral T cells were captured because whole blood was used without fractionation. This clonotype is medium-sized in the sample. Antigen specificity is unknown. Relative to the germline gene, one junction end is altered; a read error may explain this. This beta chain is an off-target read within a library intended for alpha chains, so its frequency means little. About 540 ng RNA was reverse transcribed with alpha and beta constant-region primers. Using multiplexing indices, alpha and beta chain libraries were generated apart by chain-specific third strand synthesis. A 5' RACE adapter with a random hexamer and the SP2 primer site was joined to cDNA. TCRdb ran MiXCR on the 5' RACE reads and lists one entry per CDR3 protein. Here the sample spans some 7,700 distinct CDR3 sequences, more than 6.5% being singletons.

The receptor was isolated from an adult with HIV infection. Sequenced material: blood, taken during antiretroviral therapy. The chain has TRBV7-7 and TRBJ2-2; D unclear. In DNA, the CDR3 is TGTGCTAGCAGCTTAGAACCCTACAGCCACACCGGGGAGCTGTTTTTT. Protein sequence: CASSLEPYSHTGELFF.